This T cell receptor (beta chain) derives from a study of type 1 regulatory T cells. Study context: T-allo10 is an in vitro-generated, Tr1-enriched CD4 T cell product specific for alloantigen. Findings of the study overall: Type 1 regulatory T cells had a more restricted TCR repertoire than non-type 1 regulatory T cells.

V was shortened by 6 bases and J by 1 base, with 15 bases between the two germline ends. The CDR3 runs to 14 residues. Germline V lookup: CDR1 DFQATT, CDR2 SNEGSKA (reference sequence). This clonotype was seen repeatedly, ten times or more. What it binds is unknown. Each CDR3 protein gets one entry after TCRdb re-called the reads with MiXCR. The table lists approximately 43,000 distinct CDR3 sequences, 12% of them singletons. V usage is TRBV20-1 and J usage is TRBJ1-1; unclear D gene. The receptor's source is a human donor in good health. The specimen was cultured non-Tr1 T cells, either the whole culture or a sorted T cell fraction (not recorded which). This CDR3 is CSALTPWQNTEAFF. In DNA, the CDR3 is TGCAGTGCACTCACACCCTGGCAGAACACTGAAGCTTTCTTT.